A few counts support the clone carrying this T cell receptor (beta chain). Antigen: not known. RNA transcripts served as template for amplifying TCR beta CDR3 sequences. The authors performed first-round RT-PCR with HTBI primers and then a second-round multiplex PCR. TCRdb passed the multiplex PCR reads through MiXCR, listing each CDR3 protein once. The sample includes hundreds of thousands of distinct CDR3 sequences, roughly 39% of them seen just once. The junction had 9 bases not matched to a gene; V was cut back by 6 bases and J by 6 bases. There are 14 residues in the CDR3. As diagnostic evidence, clinical symptoms, serum thyroxine, TRAb, thyroid ultrasound and orbital computed tomography were relied upon. The starting material, 10 ml of fresh peripheral blood, provided the PBMCs. This specimen comes from a study of Graves' ophthalmopathy and Graves' hyperthyroidism. Study results and caveats: The model predicted progression of ophthalmopathy with a sensitivity of approximately 68%, and its specificity was about 76%. Also, most clonotypes expanded in the thyroid above 0.001 frequency appeared in blood.

Sequenced input: peripheral blood. The sequence was obtained from an adult man with Graves' ophthalmopathy. This chain uses TRBV12-3 or TRBV12-4 with TRBJ2-7; 9 nucleotides agree with TRBD2. This CDR3 reads CASSKLAGALEQYF. The DNA of the CDR3 is TGTGCCAGCAGCAAGTTAGCGGGAGCCCTCGAGCAGTACTTC.